This T cell receptor (beta chain) was sequenced in a study of T cell responses to AZD1222 COVID-19 vaccine. Study-wide results and limits: A rise in Spike-specific TCR breadth and depth followed two AZD1222 doses. The donors showed a predominance of white British ancestry and of females, with possible underestimation of clonal diversity.

The table came from immunoSEQ multiplex PCR; TCRdb's copy has only in-frame clones and leaves some out. The sample contains 160,000 or so clones, more than 90% of which appear only once. The CDR3 spans 15 residues. Germline assignment: CDR1 LGHDT and CDR2 YNNKEL (reference sequence). Trimming cost V 3 bases and J 3 bases; bases outside gene matches: 7. As regards this clone: Its target is unknown.

The starting material was peripheral blood, obtained on day 0 of AZD1222 vaccination. The chain carries TRBV3-1 (or the pseudogene TRBV3-2) and TRBJ1-1; 7 bases are a match to TRBD1. The sequence was obtained from an adult in good health. CDR3 amino acids: CASSHRQGGDTEAFF. CDR3 DNA: TGTGCCAGCAGCCATCGACAGGGTGGGGACACTGAAGCTTTCTTT.